Listed here are 30 T cell receptor beta chains from one sample, sequenced in a study of T cells in Graves' hyperthyroidism and ophthalmopathy. TCR beta CDR3 regions were amplified from RNA transcripts. A set of HTBI primers served as the primers for a first-round RT-PCR of the TCR CDR3. In TCRdb, the multiplex PCR reads were re-called with MiXCR into one record per CDR3 protein. The data hold approximately 480,000 distinct CDR3 sequences, with more than 20% observed a single time. The source material was blood. Receptor source: a man aged 18-30 years with Graves' hyperthyroidism.

The chain combines TRBV7-9 with TRBJ2-5, with a weak D call TRBD2 (5 bases). CDR1 is SEHNR and CDR2 is FQNEAQ in the germline V gene (reference sequence). V was cut by 5 bases and J by 4 bases, with 14 bases left in between. CDR3 length: 14 amino acids. CDR3 coding DNA: TGTGCCAGCAGCCGAGGGTCCTCTGGAGAGACCCAGTACTTC. Its translation: CASSRGSSGETQYF.

At least ten counts were recorded for this clonotype. The chain links TRBV9 to TRBJ1-5, with 8 bases fitting TRBD1. After removal of 3 bases from V and 7 bases from J, the junction contained 6 bases not matched to a gene. The V gene's germline CDR1 is SGDLS and CDR2 YYNGEE. CDR3 length: 14 residues. CDR3 nucleotide sequence: TGTGCCAGCAGCGCGACAGGGGAGCAACAGCCCCAGCATTTT. Amino acids: CASSATGEQQPQHF.

This clonotype was detected ten times or more. This chain uses TRBV2 with TRBJ1-1, with 7 bases lining up with TRBD1. The CDR3 runs 14 residues. The V gene end was trimmed by 7 bases and the J gene end by 5 bases; junction bases not matched to a gene: 10. Germline CDR1 is SNHLY and CDR2 is FYNNEI. CDR3 sequence reads: CASIRQGPGTEAFF. DNA of the CDR3: TGTGCCAGCATTAGACAGGGCCCCGGGACTGAAGCTTTCTTT.

This clonotype was observed a handful of times. The chain combines TRBV20-1 with TRBJ1-1; 11 bases are shared with TRBD1. This CDR3 has 13 amino acids. V lost 4 bases and J lost 11; bases outside the gene matches: 9. CDR1 is DFQATT and CDR2 is SNEGSKA in the germline V gene (reference sequence). CDR3 sequence (DNA): TGCAGTGCTATATCGGACAGGGGGCGGGGGGCTTTCTTT. The encoded protein is CSAISDRGRGAFF.

This clonotype was observed a few times. This chain joins TRBV20-1 and TRBJ2-4; D uncertain. The germline V gene has CDR1 DFQATT and CDR2 SNEGSKA (reference sequence). V dropped 3 bases and J dropped 0 bases, with 6 bases sitting between them. The CDR3 is 13 amino acids. CDR3 sequence: CSARELAKNIQYF. The CDR3, as DNA: TGCAGTGCTAGGGAACTAGCCAAAAACATTCAGTACTTC.

This clonotype was detected many times. The rearrangement links TRBV12-3 or TRBV12-4 to TRBJ1-2, with D uncertain. Between the trimmed V and J ends, which lost 3 bases and 8 bases, there was a span of 10 bases. This CDR3 has 12 residues. In DNA form, the CDR3 reads TGTGCCAGCAGTTTTGCAGACCGGGGCTACACCTTC. It specifies CASSFADRGYTF.

This clonotype was seen at least ten times. The CDR3 bases are TGTGCCAGCAGTTTATGGAGTTACGAGCAGTACTTC. Amino acids: CASSLWSYEQYF. This chain connects TRBV12-3 or TRBV12-4 to TRBJ2-7; D not certain. Deletions cut 2 bases from V and 4 bases from J, with 6 bases between. The CDR3 has 12 residues.

The J gene is TRBJ2-7, the V gene TRBV2; D gene unclear. The CDR3 loop spans 13 amino acids. The germline V and J ends were trimmed by 7 bases and 5 bases, with 15 bases remaining between them. CDR1 and CDR2 from the germline V gene are SNHLY and FYNNEI. The CDR3 loop is CASKAQGLDEQYF. In DNA, the CDR3 is TGTGCCAGCAAAGCCCAAGGGCTGGACGAGCAGTACTTC. Complete variable domain (other parts from reference TRBV2 and TRBJ2-7): EPEVTQTPSHQVTQMGQEVILRCVPISNHLYFYWYRQILGQKVEFLVSFYNNEISEKSEIFDDQFSVERPDGSNFTLKIRSTKLEDSAMYFCASKAQGLDEQYFGPGTRLTVT.

The genes are TRBV3-1 and TRBJ1-2; D remains ambiguous. CDR1 is LGHDT, CDR2 YNNKEL, per germline (reference sequence). The CDR3 is 14 amino acids. The V end lost 0 bases, the J end lost 4 bases, and 9 bases lay between the germline ends. The chain's CDR3 is CASSQEEGPYGYTF. The CDR3 DNA sequence: TGTGCCAGCAGCCAAGAGGAGGGCCCCTATGGCTACACCTTC.

In its sample, this clonotype was seen many times. The V call is TRBV28, the J call TRBJ1-2; weak D call: TRBD1 (5 bases). CDR3 size: 14 residues. V was cut by 7 bases and J by 8 bases, with 20 bases left in between. CDR1 and CDR2 from the germline V gene are MDHEN and SYDVKM. The CDR3 sequence: CASKPLGEGYGYTF. CDR3 bases: TGTGCCAGCAAACCCTTAGGGGAAGGATACGGCTACACCTTC.

This clonotype has a count of ten or more. The rearrangement joins TRBV2 to TRBJ1-3, with D unresolved. V lost 5 bases, J lost 1 base, and 12 bases lay in between. The CDR3 contains 15 residues. CDR1 and CDR2 (germline): SNHLY, FYNNEI. CDR3 DNA: TGTGCCAGCAGTCCGAGTCCGAATTCTGGAAACACCATATATTTT. Amino acids: CASSPSPNSGNTIYF.

This clonotype has a count of ten or more. The rearrangement joins TRBV7-8 to TRBJ1-1, with D unclear. Germline V gene lookup returns CDR1 SGHVS and CDR2 FQNEAQ. Trimming took off 6 bases at V and 0 bases at J, with 17 bases between the two ends. The CDR3 consists of 16 residues. CDR3 amino acids: CASRVGRAYMNTEAFF. In DNA, the CDR3 is TGTGCCAGCAGGGTCGGCAGAGCCTACATGAACACTGAAGCTTTCTTT.

This clonotype was seen repeatedly, ten times or more. CDR3 in DNA: TGTGCCAGCAGGGAGTTAGCGGGGGACCCGATGAGAGGGGAGCTGTTTTTT. Translation gives CASRELAGDPMRGELFF. This chain links TRBV27 with TRBJ2-2; 9 nucleotides match TRBD2. This CDR3 comprises 17 residues. Per germline, CDR1 MNHEY and CDR2 SMNVEV (reference sequence). V lost 6 bases to trimming and J lost 8 bases; unmatched junction nucleotides: 16.

This clonotype occurred many times. The junction differs from germline at one of its ends, possibly a read error. The genes are TRBV7-2 and TRBJ1-3; D remains unclear. CDR3 size: 14 residues. Germline lookup yields CDR1 SGHTA and CDR2 FQGNSA. The CDR3 here is CASSLLRSGNTVYF. As DNA, the CDR3 is TGTGCCAGCAGCTTACTGCGCTCTGGAAACACCGTATATTTT.

This clonotype was counted many times. V usage is TRBV5-1 and J usage is TRBJ2-7; D possibly uses TRBD1 or TRBD2 (6 bases each). Germline V gene data show CDR1 as SGHRS and CDR2 as YFSETQ. The CDR3 runs 14 residues. Trimming took 4 bases from V and 2 from J, leaving 13 bases between them. In DNA form, the CDR3 reads TGCGCCAGCAGCCCGGGGGCCCTTGCCTACGAGCAGTACTTC. Translating gives CASSPGALAYEQYF.

The chain joins TRBV6-1 to TRBJ1-1; D gene unclear. Germline V gene data show CDR1 as MNHNS and CDR2 as SASEGT. The CDR3 has 15 amino acids. The V and J ends lost 1 base and 5 bases respectively, with 14 bases between them. This CDR3 is CASSEVSVARTEAFF. The CDR3 DNA sequence: TGTGCCAGCAGTGAAGTGTCGGTGGCCCGGACTGAAGCTTTCTTT.

This clonotype was picked up many times. The chain carries TRBV24-1 and TRBJ2-5, with TRBD1 matching 8 bases. Germline loops: CDR1 KGHDR, CDR2 SFDVKD. With V trimmed by 0 bases and J by 3 bases, 5 bases remained unmatched. CDR3 length: 16 amino acids. The CDR3 DNA reads TGTGCCACCAGTGATTTGAGGGCAGGGGGCAAAGAGACCCAGTACTTC. It specifies CATSDLRAGGKETQYF.

This clonotype was counted ten times or more. This chain connects TRBV12-3 or TRBV12-4 to TRBJ1-3; D is uncertain. This CDR3 spans 13 amino acids. V was clipped by 5 bases and J by 2 bases, with 7 bases between them. The CDR3 nucleotides are TGTGCCAGCAGTCCGGGCGCTGGAAACACCATATATTTT. Its translation: CASSPGAGNTIYF.

The chain links TRBV6-5 to TRBJ2-7; 8 bases match TRBD1. The germline gives CDR1 MNHEY, CDR2 SVGAGI. V dropped 2 bases and J dropped 6; count of bases not matched to a gene: 15. The CDR3 runs 17 residues. CDR3 DNA sequence: TGTGCCAGCAGTTACATAAAGCTGGCAGGGGGCTACAGCGAGCAGTACTTC. It encodes CASSYIKLAGGYSEQYF.

This clonotype was found many times. In nucleotides, the CDR3 is TGTGCCAGCAGTAGGACAGGGCAGTACTATGGCTACACCTTC. The encoded protein is CASSRTGQYYGYTF. This chain connects TRBV2 to TRBJ1-2; TRBD1 matches at 8 bases. The CDR3 length is 14 residues. V gave up 5 bases and J gave up 3 bases; unmatched junction bases: 5. CDR1 and CDR2 from the germline V gene are SNHLY and FYNNEI.

The table lists this clonotype with many counts. The chain links TRBV25-1 to TRBJ2-2; 7 positions match TRBD1. The CDR3 is made up of 14 amino acids. Trimming took 2 bases from V and 7 from J; bases not matched to a gene: 4. The germline CDR1 and CDR2 sequences are MGHDK and SYGVNS. The CDR3 spells CASSEVTGHGELFF. The CDR3 nucleotides read TGTGCCAGCAGTGAAGTGACAGGGCACGGGGAGCTGTTTTTT.

This clonotype appeared many times. This rearrangement joins TRBV6-5 to TRBJ2-4; 9 bases fit TRBD1. Germline V lookup: CDR1 MNHEY, CDR2 SVGAGI. The CDR3 runs 15 residues. J lost 4 bases, V lost 2 bases, and 3 bases had no gene match. In DNA form, the CDR3 reads TGTGCCAGCAGTTACCCTGGACAGGGGAAAAACATTCAGTACTTC. Protein sequence: CASSYPGQGKNIQYF.

This clonotype turned up a few times. The V call is TRBV7-9, the J call TRBJ2-7, with a weak D call TRBD1 (6 bases). The germline V gene encodes CDR1 SEHNR and CDR2 FQNEAQ (reference sequence). V dropped 2 bases and J dropped 2 bases, with 10 bases sitting between them. This CDR3 contains 14 residues. Written as DNA, the CDR3 is TGTGCCAGCAGCTTATTAACAGGGCCCTACGAGCAGTACTTC. Protein sequence: CASSLLTGPYEQYF.

This clonotype has a handful of counts. The rearrangement links TRBV29-1 to TRBJ2-2; 9 bases are a match to TRBD2. Trimming removed 4 bases from V and 0 bases from J; junction bases left unmatched: 9. In germline, CDR1 is SQVTM, CDR2 ANQGSEA. This CDR3 contains 17 residues. CDR3 in amino acids: CSVGLLAGTANTGELFF. The CDR3 nucleotides are TGCAGCGTTGGATTGCTAGCGGGGACTGCGAACACCGGGGAGCTGTTTTTT.

The rearrangement uses TRBV12-3 or TRBV12-4 and TRBJ2-5; TRBD1 might be the D (7 bases). There are 17 residues in the CDR3. With 8 bases removed from V and 4 bases from J, the gap between germline ends came to 26 bases. The CDR3, as DNA: TGTGCCAGCTCACCACCGGTCGGTCCAGGGGGGACAGAGACCCAGTACTTC. As protein: CASSPPVGPGGTETQYF.

Ten or more counts support this clonotype. The chain carries TRBV6-2 or TRBV6-3 and TRBJ2-7, with D unclear. V lost 5 bases to trimming and J lost 0 bases, with 23 bases between them. CDR1 is MNHEY, CDR2 SVGEGT, per germline. CDR3 length: 18 residues. For the CDR3, the DNA is TGTGCCAGCAGTACCGCGAGAGGCCCTAGGTTTAACTCCTACGAGCAGTACTTC. As protein: CASSTARGPRFNSYEQYF.

This clonotype was detected only a few times. This chain connects TRBV3-1 to TRBJ2-4; D could derive from TRBD1 or TRBD2 (5 bases each). The CDR3 sequence is 17 residues long. V was shortened by 1 base and J by 3 bases, with 16 bases between the two germline ends. CDR1 is LGHDT, CDR2 YNNKEL, per germline (reference sequence). The CDR3 sequence is CASSQVIGTLGKNIQYF. The CDR3 DNA is TGTGCCAGCAGCCAAGTAATTGGGACCCTAGGCAAAAACATTCAGTACTTC.

Ten or more counts support this clonotype. J is TRBJ2-2 and V is TRBV6-1, with 9 positions matching TRBD1. V was clipped by 0 bases and J by 3 bases; unmatched bases: 2. The V gene's germline CDR1 is MNHNS and CDR2 SASEGT. CDR3 length: 16 amino acids. The CDR3 spells CASSEAGTGYTGELFF. In DNA form, the CDR3 reads TGTGCCAGCAGTGAAGCGGGGACAGGGTACACCGGGGAGCTGTTTTTT.

This clonotype was seen a few times. One end of the junction varies from germline; a read error may be responsible. V usage is TRBV19 and J usage is TRBJ2-5, with 7 bases lining up with TRBD1. The CDR3 is made up of 13 amino acids. Germline V gives CDR1 LNHDA, CDR2 SQIVND (reference sequence). The CDR3 region is CASSIKGADRMNF. The CDR3 region has the DNA TGTGCCAGTAGTATAAAAGGGGCGGACAGGATGAACTTC.

This clonotype was observed many times. The CDR3 is CASKRGSPLTSTEAFF. CDR3 nucleotides: TGTGCCAGCAAAAGGGGCAGTCCCCTAACCTCCACTGAAGCTTTCTTT. The chain employs TRBV7-2 and TRBJ1-1; tentative D call: TRBD1 (5 bases). The V and J ends lost 7 bases and 4 bases respectively, with 22 bases between them. This CDR3 has 16 residues. Germline CDR1 and CDR2: SGHTA and FQGNSA.